Reported below is one T cell receptor (beta chain). This specimen belongs to a study of blood T cell repertoires in COVID-19. Study context: From the United States, Italy and Spain came samples of acute and convalescent COVID-19. In each case, the material was cDNA or gDNA derived from T cells, B-cell-depleted T cells, or PBMCs.

Germline loops: CDR1 SGHTA, CDR2 FQGNSA. This CDR3 region has 15 residues. Trimming shortened V by 4 bases and J by 6 bases, and 18 bases separated the two germline ends. As processed by the authors: For nucleated cells, counts were estimated from reference gene primer amplification. Measured with immunoSEQ multiplex PCR; TCRdb has only the in-frame clones, and not every one. V, J and clone size are those of that table, while D and trimming were read from the DNA. The sample carries approximately 240,000 clones, 80% to 85% recorded once. This chain connects TRBV7-2 to TRBJ2-5; D may be TRBD1 (6 bases). Sample: peripheral blood. This sequence originates from a woman in her sixties or seventies who had recovered from COVID-19. This CDR3 is CASSSSSTGTQTQYF. The CDR3, as DNA: TGTGCCAGCAGCTCCAGCAGTACAGGGACCCAGACCCAGTACTTC.